The T cell receptor (beta chain) under discussion was sequenced for a study of cytomegalovirus exposure and HLA in healthy donors. Study-level results: The classifier reportedly diagnosed cytomegalovirus status with high sensitivity and specificity.

This CDR3 has 16 residues. With V trimmed by 1 base and J by 8 bases, 9 bases remained unmatched. The germline V gene encodes CDR1 SGDLS and CDR2 YYNGEE. Note on this clone: No antigen is known for it.

It was the approximately 120-subject validation cohort, separate from the roughly 700-subject first cohort, to which the donors belonged. Clones were read by immunoSEQ multiplex PCR, and TCRdb kept only the in-frame ones, dropping some. The data contain approximately 99,000 clones, 90% to 96% of them singletons. Input material: PBMCs. V usage is TRBV9 and J usage is TRBJ2-1, with 10 bases matching TRBD2. This TCR came from a woman between 18 and 29 years old in good health and CMV-seronegative. CDR3 protein: CASSVSTSGGAYEQFF. In DNA form, the CDR3 reads TGTGCCAGCAGCGTAAGTACCAGCGGGGGGGCCTATGAGCAGTTCTTC.